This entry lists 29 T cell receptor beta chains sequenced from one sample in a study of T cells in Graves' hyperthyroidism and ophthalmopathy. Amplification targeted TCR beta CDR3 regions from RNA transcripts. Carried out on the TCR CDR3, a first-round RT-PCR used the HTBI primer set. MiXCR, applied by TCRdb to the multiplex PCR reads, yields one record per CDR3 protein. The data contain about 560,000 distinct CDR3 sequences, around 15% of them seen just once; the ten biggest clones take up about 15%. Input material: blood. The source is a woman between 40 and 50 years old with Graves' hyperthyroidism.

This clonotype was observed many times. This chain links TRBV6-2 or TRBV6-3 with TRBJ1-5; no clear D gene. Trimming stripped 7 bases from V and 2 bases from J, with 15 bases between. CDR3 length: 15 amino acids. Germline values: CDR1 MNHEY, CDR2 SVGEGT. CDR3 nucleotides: TGTGCCAGCACCCTAGAGGGTTTGGGCAATCAGCCCCAGCATTTT. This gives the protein CASTLEGLGNQPQHF.

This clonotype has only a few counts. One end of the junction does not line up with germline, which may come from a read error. The CDR3 DNA reads TGTGCTAGCAGCGCGGGGACAGGGGACGCAGATACGCAGTATTTT. Protein product: CASSAGTGDADTQYF. This chain uses TRBV7-6 with TRBJ2-3; 10 bases map to TRBD1. The CDR3 loop spans 15 amino acids. Germline V gene lookup returns CDR1 SGHVS and CDR2 FNYEAQ.

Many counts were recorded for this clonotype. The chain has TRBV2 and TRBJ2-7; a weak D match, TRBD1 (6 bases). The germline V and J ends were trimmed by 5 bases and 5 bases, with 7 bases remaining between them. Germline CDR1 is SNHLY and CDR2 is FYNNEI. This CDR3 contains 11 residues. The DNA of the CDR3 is TGTGCCAGCAGTAGGGACAACGAGCAGTACTTC. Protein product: CASSRDNEQYF.

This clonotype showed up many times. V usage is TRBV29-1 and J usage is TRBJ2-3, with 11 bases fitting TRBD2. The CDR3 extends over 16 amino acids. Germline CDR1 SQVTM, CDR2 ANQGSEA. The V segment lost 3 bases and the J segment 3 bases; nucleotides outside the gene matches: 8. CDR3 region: CSVDRPSGRNTDTQYF. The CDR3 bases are TGCAGCGTTGATCGGCCTAGCGGGAGGAATACAGATACGCAGTATTTT.

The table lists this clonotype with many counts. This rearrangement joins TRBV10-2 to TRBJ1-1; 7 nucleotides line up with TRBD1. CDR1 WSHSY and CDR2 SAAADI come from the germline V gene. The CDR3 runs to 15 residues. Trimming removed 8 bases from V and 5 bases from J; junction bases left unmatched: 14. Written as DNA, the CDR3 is TGCGCCAGCTGGGGGACGACAGGGATGGGAACTGAAGCTTTCTTT. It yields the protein CASWGTTGMGTEAFF.

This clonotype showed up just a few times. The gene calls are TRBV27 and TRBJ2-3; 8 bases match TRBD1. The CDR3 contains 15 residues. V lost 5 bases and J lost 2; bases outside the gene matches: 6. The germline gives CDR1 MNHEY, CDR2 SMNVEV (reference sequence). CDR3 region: CASSAGQVFTDTQYF. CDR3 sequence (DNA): TGTGCCAGCAGTGCGGGACAGGTCTTCACAGATACGCAGTATTTT.

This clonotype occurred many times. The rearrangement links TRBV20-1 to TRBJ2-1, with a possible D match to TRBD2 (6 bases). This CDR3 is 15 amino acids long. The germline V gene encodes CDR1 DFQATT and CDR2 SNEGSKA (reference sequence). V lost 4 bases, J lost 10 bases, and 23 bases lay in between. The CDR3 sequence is CSAMLAPLALGEQFF. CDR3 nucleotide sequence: TGCAGTGCTATGCTAGCGCCACTAGCCTTAGGGGAGCAGTTCTTC.

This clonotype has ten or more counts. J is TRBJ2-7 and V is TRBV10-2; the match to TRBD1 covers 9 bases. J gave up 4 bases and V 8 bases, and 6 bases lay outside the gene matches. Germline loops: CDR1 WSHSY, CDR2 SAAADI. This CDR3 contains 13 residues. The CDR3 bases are TGCGCCAGCGGGACAGGGCGAGGGTACGAGCAGTACTTC. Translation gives CASGTGRGYEQYF.

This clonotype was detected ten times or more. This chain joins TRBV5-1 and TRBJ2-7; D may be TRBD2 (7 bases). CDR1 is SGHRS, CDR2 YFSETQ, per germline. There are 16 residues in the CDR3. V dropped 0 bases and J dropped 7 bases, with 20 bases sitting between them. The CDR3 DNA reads TGCGCCAGCAGCTTGGAGGGGGGGCCCGGGCCGGGGGAGCAGTACTTC. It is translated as CASSLEGGPGPGEQYF.

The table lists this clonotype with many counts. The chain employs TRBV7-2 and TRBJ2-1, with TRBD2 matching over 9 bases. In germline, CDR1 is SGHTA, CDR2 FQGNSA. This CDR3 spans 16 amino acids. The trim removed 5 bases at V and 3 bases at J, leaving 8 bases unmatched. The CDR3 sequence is CASSRAREGRYNEQFF. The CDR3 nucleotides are TGTGCCAGCAGCCGGGCGCGGGAGGGCCGCTACAATGAGCAGTTCTTC.

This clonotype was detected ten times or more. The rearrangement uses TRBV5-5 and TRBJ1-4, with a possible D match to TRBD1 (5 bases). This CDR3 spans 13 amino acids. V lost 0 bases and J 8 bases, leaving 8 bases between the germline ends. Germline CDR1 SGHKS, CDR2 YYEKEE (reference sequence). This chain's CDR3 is CASSLGREEKLFF. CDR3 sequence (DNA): TGTGCCAGCAGCTTGGGCAGGGAAGAAAAACTGTTTTTT. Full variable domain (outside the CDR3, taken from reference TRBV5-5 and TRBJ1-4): DAGVTQSPTHLIKTRGQQVTLRCSPISGHKSVSWYQQVLGQGPQFIFQYYEKEERGRGNFPDRFSARQFPNYSSELNVNALLLGDSALYLCASSLGREEKLFFGSGTQLSVL.

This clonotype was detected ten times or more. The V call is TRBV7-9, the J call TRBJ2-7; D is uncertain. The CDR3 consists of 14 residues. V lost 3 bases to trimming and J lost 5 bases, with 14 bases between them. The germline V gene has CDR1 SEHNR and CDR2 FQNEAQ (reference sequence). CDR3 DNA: TGTGCCAGCAGCTTCGGCACAAGTGGGGACGAGCAGTACTTC. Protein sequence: CASSFGTSGDEQYF.

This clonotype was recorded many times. CDR3 sequence (DNA): TGTGCCAGCAGCTCCAGGACAGTCCCGGAAGGCTACACCTTC. This translates into CASSSRTVPEGYTF. V and J are TRBV7-2 and TRBJ1-2; D perhaps matches TRBD1 (6 bases). The V end was cut by 4 bases, the J end by 8 bases, with 17 bases between. The CDR3 sequence is 14 residues long. Germline CDR1 SGHTA, CDR2 FQGNSA.

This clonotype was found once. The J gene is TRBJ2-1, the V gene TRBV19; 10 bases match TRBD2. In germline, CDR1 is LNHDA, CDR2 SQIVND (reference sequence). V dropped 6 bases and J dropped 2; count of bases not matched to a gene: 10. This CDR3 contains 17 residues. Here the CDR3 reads CASSPKTSGITYNEQFF. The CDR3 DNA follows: TGTGCCAGTAGCCCGAAAACTAGCGGGATCACCTACAATGAGCAGTTCTTC.

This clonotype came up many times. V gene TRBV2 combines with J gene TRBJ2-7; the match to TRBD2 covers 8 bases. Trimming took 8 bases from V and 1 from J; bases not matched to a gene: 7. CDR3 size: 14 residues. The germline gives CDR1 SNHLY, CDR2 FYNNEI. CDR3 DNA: TGTGCCAGCGGTAGCGGGAAGTTTTCCTACGAGCAGTACTTC. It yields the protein CASGSGKFSYEQYF.

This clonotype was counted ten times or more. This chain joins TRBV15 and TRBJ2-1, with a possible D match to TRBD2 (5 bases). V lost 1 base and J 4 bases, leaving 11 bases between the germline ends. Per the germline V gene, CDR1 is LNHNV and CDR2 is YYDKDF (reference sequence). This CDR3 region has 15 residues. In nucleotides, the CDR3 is TGTGCCACCAGCAGAGCCCTAGGCGGGTACAATGAGCAGTTCTTC. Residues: CATSRALGGYNEQFF.

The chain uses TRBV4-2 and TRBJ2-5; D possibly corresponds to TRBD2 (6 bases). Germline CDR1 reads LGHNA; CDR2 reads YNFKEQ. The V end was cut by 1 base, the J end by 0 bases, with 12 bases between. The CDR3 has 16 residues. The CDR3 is CASSQGYSGDQETQYF. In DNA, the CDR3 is TGTGCCAGCAGCCAAGGCTATAGCGGAGACCAAGAGACCCAGTACTTC.

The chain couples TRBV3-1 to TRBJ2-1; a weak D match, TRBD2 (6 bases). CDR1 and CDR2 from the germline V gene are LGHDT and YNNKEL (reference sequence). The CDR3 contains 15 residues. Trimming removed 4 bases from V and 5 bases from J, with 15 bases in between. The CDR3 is CASSPRDSLDNEQFF. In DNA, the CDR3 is TGTGCCAGCAGCCCCCGGGACTCTCTAGACAATGAGCAGTTCTTC.

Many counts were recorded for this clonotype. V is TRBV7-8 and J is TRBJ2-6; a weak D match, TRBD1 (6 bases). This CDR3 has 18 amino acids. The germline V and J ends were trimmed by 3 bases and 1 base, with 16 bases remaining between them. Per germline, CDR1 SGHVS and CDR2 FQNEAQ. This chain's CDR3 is CASSFIQGRSSGANVLTF. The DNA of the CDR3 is TGTGCCAGCAGCTTTATCCAGGGGCGGTCATCTGGGGCCAACGTCCTGACTTTC.

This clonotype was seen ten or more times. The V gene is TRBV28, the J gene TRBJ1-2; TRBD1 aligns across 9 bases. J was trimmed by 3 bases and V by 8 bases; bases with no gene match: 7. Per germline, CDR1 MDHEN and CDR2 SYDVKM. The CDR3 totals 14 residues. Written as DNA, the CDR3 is TGTGCCAGCGGGAAGGGGGACAGGGACTATGGCTACACCTTC. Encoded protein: CASGKGDRDYGYTF.

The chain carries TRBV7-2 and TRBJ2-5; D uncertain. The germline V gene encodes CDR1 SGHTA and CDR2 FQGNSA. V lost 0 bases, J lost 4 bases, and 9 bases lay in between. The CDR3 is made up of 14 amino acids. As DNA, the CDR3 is TGTGCCAGCAGCTTAGCTTCGGTGGCAGAGACCCAGTACTTC. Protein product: CASSLASVAETQYF.

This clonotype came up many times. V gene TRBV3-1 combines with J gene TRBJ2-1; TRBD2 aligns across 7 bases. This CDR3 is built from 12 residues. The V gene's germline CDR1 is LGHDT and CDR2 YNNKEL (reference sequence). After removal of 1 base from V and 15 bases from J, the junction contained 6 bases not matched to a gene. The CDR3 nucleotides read TGTGCCAGCAGCCAAGCGTCTAGCGGTCGGTTCTTC. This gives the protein CASSQASSGRFF.

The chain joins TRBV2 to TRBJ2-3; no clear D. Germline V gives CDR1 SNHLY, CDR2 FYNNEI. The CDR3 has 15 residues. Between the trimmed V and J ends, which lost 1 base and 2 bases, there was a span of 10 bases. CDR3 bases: TGTGCCAGCAGTGAAGGAGGTGGGCCCACAGATACGCAGTATTTT. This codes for CASSEGGGPTDTQYF. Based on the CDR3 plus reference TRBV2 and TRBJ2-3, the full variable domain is EPEVTQTPSHQVTQMGQEVILRCVPISNHLYFYWYRQILGQKVEFLVSFYNNEISEKSEIFDDQFSVERPDGSNFTLKIRSTKLEDSAMYFCASSEGGGPTDTQYFGPGTRLTVL.

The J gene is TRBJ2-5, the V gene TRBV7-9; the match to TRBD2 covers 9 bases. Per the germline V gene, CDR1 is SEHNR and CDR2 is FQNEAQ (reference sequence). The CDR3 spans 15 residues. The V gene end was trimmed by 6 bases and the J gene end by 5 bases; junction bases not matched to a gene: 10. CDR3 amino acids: CASSRPLAGNETQYF. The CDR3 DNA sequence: TGTGCCAGCAGTCGTCCCCTAGCGGGGAATGAGACCCAGTACTTC.

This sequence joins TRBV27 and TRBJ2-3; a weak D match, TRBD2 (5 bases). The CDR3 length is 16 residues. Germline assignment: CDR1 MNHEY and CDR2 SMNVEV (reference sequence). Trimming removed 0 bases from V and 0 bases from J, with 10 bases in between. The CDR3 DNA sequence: TGTGCCAGCAGTTTATCCAGCGGAGCTAGCACAGATACGCAGTATTTT. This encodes CASSLSSGASTDTQYF.

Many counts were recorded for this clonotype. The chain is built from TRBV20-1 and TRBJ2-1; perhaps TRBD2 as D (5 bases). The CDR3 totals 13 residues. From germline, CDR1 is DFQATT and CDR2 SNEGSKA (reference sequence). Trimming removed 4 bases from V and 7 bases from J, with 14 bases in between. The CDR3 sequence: CSATGIEQNEQFF. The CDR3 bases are TGCAGTGCTACCGGGATCGAACAAAATGAGCAGTTCTTC.

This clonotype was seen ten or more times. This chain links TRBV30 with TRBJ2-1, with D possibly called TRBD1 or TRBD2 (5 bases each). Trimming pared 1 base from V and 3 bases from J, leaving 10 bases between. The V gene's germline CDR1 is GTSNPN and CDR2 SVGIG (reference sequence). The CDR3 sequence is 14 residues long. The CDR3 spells CAWSGGTLYNEQFF. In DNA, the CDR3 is TGTGCCTGGAGTGGGGGGACCCTCTACAATGAGCAGTTCTTC.

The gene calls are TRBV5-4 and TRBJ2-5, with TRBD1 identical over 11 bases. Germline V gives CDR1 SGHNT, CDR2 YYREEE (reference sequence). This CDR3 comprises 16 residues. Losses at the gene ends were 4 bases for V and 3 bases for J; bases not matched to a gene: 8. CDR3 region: CASSGGQGAIEETQYF. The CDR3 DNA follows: TGTGCCAGCAGCGGCGGACAGGGGGCCATAGAAGAGACCCAGTACTTC.

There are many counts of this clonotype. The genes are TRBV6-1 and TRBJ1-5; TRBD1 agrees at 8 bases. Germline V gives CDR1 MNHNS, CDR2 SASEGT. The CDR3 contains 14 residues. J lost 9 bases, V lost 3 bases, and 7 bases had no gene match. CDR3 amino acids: CASSEGQAVGPQHF. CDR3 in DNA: TGTGCCAGCAGTGAGGGACAGGCCGTGGGGCCCCAGCATTTT.